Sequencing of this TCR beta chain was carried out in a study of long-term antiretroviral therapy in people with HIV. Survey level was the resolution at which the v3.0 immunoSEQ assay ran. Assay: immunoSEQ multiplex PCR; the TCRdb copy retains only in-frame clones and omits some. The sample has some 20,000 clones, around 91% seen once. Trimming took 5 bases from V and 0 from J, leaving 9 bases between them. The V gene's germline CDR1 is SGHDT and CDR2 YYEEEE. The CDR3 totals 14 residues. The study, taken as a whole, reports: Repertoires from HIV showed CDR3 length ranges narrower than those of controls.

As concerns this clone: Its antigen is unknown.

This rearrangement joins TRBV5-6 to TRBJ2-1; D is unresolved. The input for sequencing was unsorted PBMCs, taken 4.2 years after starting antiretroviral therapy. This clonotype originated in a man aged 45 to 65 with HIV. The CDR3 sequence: CASSLSSSYNEQFF. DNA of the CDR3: TGTGCCAGCAGTCTATCTAGCTCCTACAATGAGCAGTTCTTC.